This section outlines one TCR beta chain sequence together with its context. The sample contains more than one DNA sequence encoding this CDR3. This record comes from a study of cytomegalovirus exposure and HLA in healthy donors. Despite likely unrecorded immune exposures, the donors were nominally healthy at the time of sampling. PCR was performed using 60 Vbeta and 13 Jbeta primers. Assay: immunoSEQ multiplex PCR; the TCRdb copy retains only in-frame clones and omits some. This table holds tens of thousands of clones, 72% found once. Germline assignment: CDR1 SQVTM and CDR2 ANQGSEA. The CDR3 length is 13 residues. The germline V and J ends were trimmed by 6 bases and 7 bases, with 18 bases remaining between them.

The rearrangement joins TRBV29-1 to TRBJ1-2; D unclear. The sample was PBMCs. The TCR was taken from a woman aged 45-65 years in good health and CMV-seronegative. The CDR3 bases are TGCAGCGTCGAACGAGCGAGTCCTCGTGGCTACACCTTC. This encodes CSVERASPRGYTF.